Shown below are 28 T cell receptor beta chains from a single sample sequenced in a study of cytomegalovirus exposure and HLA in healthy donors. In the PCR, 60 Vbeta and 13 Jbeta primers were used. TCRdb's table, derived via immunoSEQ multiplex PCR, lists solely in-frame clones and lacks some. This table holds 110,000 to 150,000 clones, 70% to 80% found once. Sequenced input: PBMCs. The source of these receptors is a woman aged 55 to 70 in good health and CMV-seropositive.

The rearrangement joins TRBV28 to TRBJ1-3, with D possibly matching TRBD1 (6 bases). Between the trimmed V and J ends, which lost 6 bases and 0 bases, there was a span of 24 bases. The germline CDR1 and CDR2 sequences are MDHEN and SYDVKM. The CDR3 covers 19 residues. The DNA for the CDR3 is TGTGCCAGCAGCCTGGCGACAGGCGTCTTGCTGGGCTCTGGAAACACCATATATTTT. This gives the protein CASSLATGVLLGSGNTIYF.

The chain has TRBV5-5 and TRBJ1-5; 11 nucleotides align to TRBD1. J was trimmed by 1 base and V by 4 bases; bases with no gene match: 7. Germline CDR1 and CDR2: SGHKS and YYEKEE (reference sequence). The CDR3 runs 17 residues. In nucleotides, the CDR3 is TGTGCCAGCAGCGCCGGACAGGGGGCTATGAGCAATCAGCCCCAGCATTTT. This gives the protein CASSAGQGAMSNQPQHF.

The CDR3 region has the DNA TGCGCCAGCAGCTCCGGACAGGGGGTTGCAACTAATGAAAAACTGTTTTTT. It is translated as CASSSGQGVATNEKLFF. The V and J genes are TRBV5-1 and TRBJ1-4, with 10 bases identical to TRBD1. This CDR3 region has 17 residues. Germline CDR1 is SGHRS and CDR2 is YFSETQ. Trimming removed 3 bases from V and 0 bases from J; junction bases left unmatched: 5.

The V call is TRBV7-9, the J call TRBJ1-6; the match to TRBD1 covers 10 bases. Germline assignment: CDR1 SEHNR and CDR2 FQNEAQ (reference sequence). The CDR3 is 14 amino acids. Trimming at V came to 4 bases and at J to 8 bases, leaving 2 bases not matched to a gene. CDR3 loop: CASSSDRGYSPLHF. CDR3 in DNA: TGTGCCAGCAGCTCGGACAGGGGGTATTCACCCCTCCACTTT.

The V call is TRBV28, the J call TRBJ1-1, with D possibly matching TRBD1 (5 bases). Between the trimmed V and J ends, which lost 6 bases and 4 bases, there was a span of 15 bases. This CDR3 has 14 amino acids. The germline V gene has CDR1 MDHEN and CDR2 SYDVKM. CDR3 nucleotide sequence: TGTGCCAGCAGCAGACAGTTTCTACTCACTGAAGCTTTCTTT. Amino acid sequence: CASSRQFLLTEAFF.

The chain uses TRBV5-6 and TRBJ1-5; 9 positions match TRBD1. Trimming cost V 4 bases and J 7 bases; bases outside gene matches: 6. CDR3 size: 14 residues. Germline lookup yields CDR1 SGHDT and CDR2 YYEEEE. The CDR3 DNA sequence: TGTGCCAGCAGCGCCGGGACAGGGCGACAGCCCCAGCATTTT. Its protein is CASSAGTGRQPQHF. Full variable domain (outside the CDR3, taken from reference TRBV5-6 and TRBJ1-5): DAGVTQSPTHLIKTRGQQVTLRCSPKSGHDTVSWYQQALGQGPQFIFQYYEEEERQRGNFPDRFSGHQFPNYSSELNVNALLLGDSALYLCASSAGTGRQPQHFGDGTRLSIL.

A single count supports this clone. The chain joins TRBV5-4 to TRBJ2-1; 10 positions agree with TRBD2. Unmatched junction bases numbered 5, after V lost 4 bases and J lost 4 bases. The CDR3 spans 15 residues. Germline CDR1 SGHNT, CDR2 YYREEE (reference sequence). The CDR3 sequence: CASSPGLAEYNEQFF. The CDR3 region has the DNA TGTGCCAGCAGCCCCGGACTAGCGGAGTACAATGAGCAGTTCTTC.

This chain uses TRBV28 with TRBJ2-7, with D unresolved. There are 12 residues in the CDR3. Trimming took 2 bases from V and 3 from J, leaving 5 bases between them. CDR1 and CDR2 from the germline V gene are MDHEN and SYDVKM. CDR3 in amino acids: CASSLALYEQYF. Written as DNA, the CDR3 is TGTGCCAGCAGTTTAGCGCTCTACGAGCAGTACTTC.

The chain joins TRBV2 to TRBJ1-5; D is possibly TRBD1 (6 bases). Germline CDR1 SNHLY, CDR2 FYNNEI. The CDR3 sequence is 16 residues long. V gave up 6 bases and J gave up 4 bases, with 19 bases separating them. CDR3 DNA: TGTGCCAGCAGCCCCGGGACACCCATCGGGAATCAGCCCCAGCATTTT. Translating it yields CASSPGTPIGNQPQHF.

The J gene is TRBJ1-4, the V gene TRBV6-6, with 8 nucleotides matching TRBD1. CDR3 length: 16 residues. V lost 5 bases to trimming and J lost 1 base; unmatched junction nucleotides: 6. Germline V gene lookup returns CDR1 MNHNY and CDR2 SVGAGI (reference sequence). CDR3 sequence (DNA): TGTGCCAGCAGTAGAGGACAGGGCAAAACTAATGAAAAACTGTTTTTT. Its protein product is CASSRGQGKTNEKLFF.

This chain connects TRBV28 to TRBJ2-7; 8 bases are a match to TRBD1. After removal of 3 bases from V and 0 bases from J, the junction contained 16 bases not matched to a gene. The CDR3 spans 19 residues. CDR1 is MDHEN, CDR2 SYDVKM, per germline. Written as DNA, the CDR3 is TGTGCCAGCAGTTTCCTTACGGGACAGGTCAAGATAGTCTCCTACGAGCAGTACTTC. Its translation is CASSFLTGQVKIVSYEQYF.

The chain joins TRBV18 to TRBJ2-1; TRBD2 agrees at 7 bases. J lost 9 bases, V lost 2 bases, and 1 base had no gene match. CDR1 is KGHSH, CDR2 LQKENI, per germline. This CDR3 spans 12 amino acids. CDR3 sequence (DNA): TGTGCCAGCTCACCAACGGGGGGTGAGCAGTTCTTC. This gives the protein CASSPTGGEQFF. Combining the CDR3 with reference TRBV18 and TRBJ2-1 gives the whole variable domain NAGVMQNPRHLVRRRGQEARLRCSPMKGHSHVYWYRQLPEEGLKFMVYLQKENIIDESGMPKERFSAEFPKEGPSILRIQQVVRGDSAAYFCASSPTGGEQFFGPGTRLTVL.

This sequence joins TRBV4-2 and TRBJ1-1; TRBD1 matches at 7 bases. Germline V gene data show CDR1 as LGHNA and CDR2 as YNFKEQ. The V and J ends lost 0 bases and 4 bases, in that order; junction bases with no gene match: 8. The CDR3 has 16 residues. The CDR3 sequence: CASSQDAQGLSTEAFF. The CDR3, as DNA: TGTGCCAGCAGCCAAGACGCACAGGGGTTGAGCACTGAAGCTTTCTTT.

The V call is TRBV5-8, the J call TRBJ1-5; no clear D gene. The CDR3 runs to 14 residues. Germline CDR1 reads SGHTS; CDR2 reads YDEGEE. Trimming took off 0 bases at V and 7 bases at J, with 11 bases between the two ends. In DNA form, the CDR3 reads TGTGCCAGCAGCTTGGTGGTCAGAAAACAGCCCCAGCATTTT. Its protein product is CASSLVVRKQPQHF.

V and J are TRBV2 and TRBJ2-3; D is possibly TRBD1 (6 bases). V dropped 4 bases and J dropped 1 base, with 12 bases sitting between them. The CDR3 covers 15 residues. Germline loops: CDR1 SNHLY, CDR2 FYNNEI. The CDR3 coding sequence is TGTGCCAGCAGTGCTCAGGGGCTCGGCACAGATACGCAGTATTTT. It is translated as CASSAQGLGTDTQYF. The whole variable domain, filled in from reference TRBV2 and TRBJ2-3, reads EPEVTQTPSHQVTQMGQEVILRCVPISNHLYFYWYRQILGQKVEFLVSFYNNEISEKSEIFDDQFSVERPDGSNFTLKIRSTKLEDSAMYFCASSAQGLGTDTQYFGPGTRLTVL.

The CDR3 region is CASSDTGTGGGYGYTF. The CDR3 DNA sequence: TGTGCCAGCAGCGACACCGGGACAGGGGGCGGGTATGGCTACACCTTC. This chain uses TRBV28 with TRBJ1-2; 12 nucleotides line up with TRBD1. The CDR3 has 16 amino acids. Losses at the gene ends were 6 bases for V and 5 bases for J; bases not matched to a gene: 10. Germline CDR1 MDHEN, CDR2 SYDVKM.

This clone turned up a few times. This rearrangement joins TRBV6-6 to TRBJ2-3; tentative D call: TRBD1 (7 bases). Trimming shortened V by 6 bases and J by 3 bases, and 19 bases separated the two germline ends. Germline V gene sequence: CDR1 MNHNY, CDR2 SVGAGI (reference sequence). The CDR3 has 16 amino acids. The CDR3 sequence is CASRAYRGGKTDTQYF. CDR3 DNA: TGTGCCAGCAGGGCGTACAGGGGAGGTAAAACAGATACGCAGTATTTT.

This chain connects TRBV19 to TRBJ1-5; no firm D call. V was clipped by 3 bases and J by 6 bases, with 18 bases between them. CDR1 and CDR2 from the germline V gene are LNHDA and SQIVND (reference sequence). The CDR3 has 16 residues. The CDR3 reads CASSIIGARAGQPQHF. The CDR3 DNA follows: TGTGCCAGTAGTATTATAGGAGCTCGAGCGGGTCAGCCCCAGCATTTT.

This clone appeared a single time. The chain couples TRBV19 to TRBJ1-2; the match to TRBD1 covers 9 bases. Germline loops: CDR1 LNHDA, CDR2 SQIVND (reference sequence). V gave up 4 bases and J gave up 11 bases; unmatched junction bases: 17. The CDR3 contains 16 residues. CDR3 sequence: CASSTVGQGTPLGYTF. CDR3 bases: TGTGCCAGTAGTACCGTGGGACAGGGAACCCCTTTGGGTTACACCTTC.

CDR3 in DNA: TGTGCCAGCTCACCCGGACAGGAAAGTTCAACTGAAGCTTTCTTT. It encodes CASSPGQESSTEAFF. This chain joins TRBV18 and TRBJ1-1; 7 bases are shared with TRBD1. This CDR3 is built from 15 residues. V dropped 3 bases and J dropped 5; count of bases not matched to a gene: 9. CDR1 is KGHSH and CDR2 is LQKENI in the germline V gene.

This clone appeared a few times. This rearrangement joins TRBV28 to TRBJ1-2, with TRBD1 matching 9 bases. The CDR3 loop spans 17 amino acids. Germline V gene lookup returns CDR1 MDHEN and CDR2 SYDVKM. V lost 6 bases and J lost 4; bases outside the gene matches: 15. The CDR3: CASRLGTGPIVSYGYTF. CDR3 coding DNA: TGTGCCAGCAGACTCGGGACAGGGCCCATTGTTAGCTATGGCTACACCTTC.

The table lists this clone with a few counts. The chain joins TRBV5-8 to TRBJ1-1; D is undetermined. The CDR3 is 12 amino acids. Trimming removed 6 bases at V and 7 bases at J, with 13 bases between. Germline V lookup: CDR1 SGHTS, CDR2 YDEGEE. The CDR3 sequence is CASKRGSNEAFF. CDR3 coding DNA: TGTGCCAGCAAAAGAGGCAGCAATGAAGCTTTCTTT.

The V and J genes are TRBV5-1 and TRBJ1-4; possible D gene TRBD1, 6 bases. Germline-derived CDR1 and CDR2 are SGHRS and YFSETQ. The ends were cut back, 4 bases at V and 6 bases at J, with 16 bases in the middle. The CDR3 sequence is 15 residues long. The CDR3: CASSPEDRNYEKLFF. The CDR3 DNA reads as TGCGCCAGCAGCCCGGAAGACAGGAACTATGAAAAACTGTTTTTT.

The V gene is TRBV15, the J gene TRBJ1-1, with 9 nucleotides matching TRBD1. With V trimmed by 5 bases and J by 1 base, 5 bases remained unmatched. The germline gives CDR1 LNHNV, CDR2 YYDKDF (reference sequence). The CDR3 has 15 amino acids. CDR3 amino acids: CATSGGQGGNTEAFF. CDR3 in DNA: TGTGCCACCAGCGGGGGACAGGGAGGGAACACTGAAGCTTTCTTT.

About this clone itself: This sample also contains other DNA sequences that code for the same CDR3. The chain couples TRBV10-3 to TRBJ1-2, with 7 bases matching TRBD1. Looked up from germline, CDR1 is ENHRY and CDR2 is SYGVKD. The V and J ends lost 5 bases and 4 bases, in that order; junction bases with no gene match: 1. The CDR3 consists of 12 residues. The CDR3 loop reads CAISRDSYGYTF. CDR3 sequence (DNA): TGTGCCATCAGTAGGGACAGCTATGGCTACACCTTC.

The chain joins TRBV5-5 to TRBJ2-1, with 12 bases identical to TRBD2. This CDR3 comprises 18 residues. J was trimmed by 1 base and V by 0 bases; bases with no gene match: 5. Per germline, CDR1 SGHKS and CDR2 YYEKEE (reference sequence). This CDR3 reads CASSLELAGGISYNEQFF. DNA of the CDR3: TGTGCCAGCAGCTTGGAACTAGCGGGAGGTATATCCTACAATGAGCAGTTCTTC.

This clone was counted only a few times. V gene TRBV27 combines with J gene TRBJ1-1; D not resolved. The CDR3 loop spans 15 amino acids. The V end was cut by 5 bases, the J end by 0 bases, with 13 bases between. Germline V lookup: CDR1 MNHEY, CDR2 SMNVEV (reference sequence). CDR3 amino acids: CASSSSPTMNTEAFF. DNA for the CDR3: TGTGCCAGCAGTAGCTCTCCCACGATGAACACTGAAGCTTTCTTT.

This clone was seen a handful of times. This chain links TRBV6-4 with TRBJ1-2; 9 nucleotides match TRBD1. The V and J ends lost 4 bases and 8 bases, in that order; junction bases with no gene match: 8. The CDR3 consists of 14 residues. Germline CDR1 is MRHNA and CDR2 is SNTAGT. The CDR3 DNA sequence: TGTGCCAGCAGTGGTTCATCCGGGACAGGGGGCTACACCTTC. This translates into CASSGSSGTGGYTF.